The 2 T cell receptor beta chains listed next were all sequenced from one sample in a study of blood T cell repertoires in COVID-19. Data came from immunoSEQ multiplex PCR; TCRdb stores just in-frame clones and leaves some out. The sample contains 200,000 to 300,000 clones, about nine tenths of which appear only once. Sequencing was performed on PBMCs or T cells enriched from blood (not recorded which). These TCRs come from a woman aged 40 to 55 with acute COVID-19.

V gene TRBV6-5 combines with J gene TRBJ1-5; D unresolved. Germline V gene sequence: CDR1 MNHEY, CDR2 SVGAGI. CDR3 size: 13 residues. Deletions cut 0 bases from V and 5 bases from J, with 5 bases between. Here the CDR3 DNA reads TGTGCCAGCAGTTACTCCTCCTATCAGCCCCAGCATTTT. It translates to CASSYSSYQPQHF.

The chain couples TRBV30 to TRBJ1-2, with a possible D match to TRBD1 (5 bases). V was clipped by 5 bases and J by 8 bases, with 21 bases between them. Looked up from germline, CDR1 is GTSNPN and CDR2 is SVGIG (reference sequence). This CDR3 region has 14 residues. The CDR3: CAWDLSQGDYGYTF. CDR3 nucleotide sequence: TGTGCCTGGGACCTTAGCCAGGGTGATTACGGCTACACCTTC.